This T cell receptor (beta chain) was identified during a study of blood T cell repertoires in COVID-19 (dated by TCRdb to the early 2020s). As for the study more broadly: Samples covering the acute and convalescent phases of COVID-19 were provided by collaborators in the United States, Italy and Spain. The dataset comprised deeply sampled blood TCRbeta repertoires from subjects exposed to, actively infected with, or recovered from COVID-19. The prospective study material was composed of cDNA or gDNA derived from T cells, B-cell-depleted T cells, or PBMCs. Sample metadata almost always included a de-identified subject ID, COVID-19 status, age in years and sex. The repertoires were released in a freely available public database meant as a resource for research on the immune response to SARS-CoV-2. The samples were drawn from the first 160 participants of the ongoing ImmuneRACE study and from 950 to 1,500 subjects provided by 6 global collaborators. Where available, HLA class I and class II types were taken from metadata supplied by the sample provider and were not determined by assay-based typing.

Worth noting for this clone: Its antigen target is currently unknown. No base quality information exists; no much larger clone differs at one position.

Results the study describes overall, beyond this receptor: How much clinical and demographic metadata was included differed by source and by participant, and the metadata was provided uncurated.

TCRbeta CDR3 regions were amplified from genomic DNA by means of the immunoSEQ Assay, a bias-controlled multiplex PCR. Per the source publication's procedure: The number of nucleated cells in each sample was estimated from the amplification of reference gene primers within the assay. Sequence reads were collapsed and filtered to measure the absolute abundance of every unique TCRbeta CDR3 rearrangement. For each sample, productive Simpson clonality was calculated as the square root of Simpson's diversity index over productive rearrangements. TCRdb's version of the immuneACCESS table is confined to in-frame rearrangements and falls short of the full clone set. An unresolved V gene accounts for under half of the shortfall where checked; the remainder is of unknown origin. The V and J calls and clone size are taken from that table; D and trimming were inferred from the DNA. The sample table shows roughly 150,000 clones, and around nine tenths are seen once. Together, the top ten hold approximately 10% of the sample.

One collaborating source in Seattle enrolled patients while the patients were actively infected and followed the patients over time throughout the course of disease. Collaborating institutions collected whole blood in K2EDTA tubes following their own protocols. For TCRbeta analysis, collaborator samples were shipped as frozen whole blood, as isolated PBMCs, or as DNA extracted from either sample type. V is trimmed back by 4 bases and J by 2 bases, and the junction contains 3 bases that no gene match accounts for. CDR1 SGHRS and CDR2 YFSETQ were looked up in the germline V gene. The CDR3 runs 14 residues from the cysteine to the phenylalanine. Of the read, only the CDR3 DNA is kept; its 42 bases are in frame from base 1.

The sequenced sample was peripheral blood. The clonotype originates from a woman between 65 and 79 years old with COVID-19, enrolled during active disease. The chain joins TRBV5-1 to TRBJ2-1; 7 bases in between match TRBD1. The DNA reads TGCGCCAGCAGCCCTGGACAGGCCTACAATGAGCAGTTCTTC. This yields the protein CASSPGQAYNEQFF.